This TCR beta chain was sequenced during a study of T-cell memory formation after mild COVID-19. Across the study: Largely donor-specific sequence clusters came from a couple of donors. Study-level findings and limits: Largely, contracting CD4+ clones fell within CM and EM, and contracting CD8+ clones within EMRA. Clones contracting across day 15 to 85 had a balanced CD4/CD8 profile; later expanding clones leaned CD4+.

TCR alpha and TCR beta cDNA libraries with sample barcodes and UMIs came from 5'RACE using constant-segment primers. TCRdb independently ran MiXCR on the 5' RACE reads; one entry per CDR3 protein. Among 200,000 to 300,000 distinct CDR3 sequences listed, 15% were seen once. Regarding this clonotype: The antigen remains unidentified.

The CDR3 runs to 16 residues. V lost 2 bases and J 0 bases, leaving 11 bases between the germline ends. CDR1 and CDR2 (germline): MNHEY, SVGEGT. Input material: PBMCs or a T cell subset sorted from them (not recorded which). The sequence was obtained from an adult woman who had mild COVID-19 (a few samples of this study predate the infection). Cell type and time point are not known. This chain uses TRBV6-2 or TRBV6-3 with TRBJ2-4; D is uncertain. Here the CDR3 reads CASSYTPRLAKNIQYF. The CDR3 DNA sequence: TGTGCCAGCAGTTACACCCCGAGACTAGCCAAAAACATTCAGTACTTC.